Below, 21 T cell receptor beta chains from the same sample are listed, as sequenced in a study of monozygotic twins with inflammatory bowel disease. TCRdb derives one entry per CDR3 protein from the 5' RACE reads, leaving out DNA. The listing contains some 130,000 distinct CDR3 sequences. The source material was blood. The receptors here all came from a human donor with ulcerative colitis or Crohn's disease, or a healthy co-twin of an affected twin (not recorded which).

The rearrangement uses TRBV5-5 and TRBJ2-2; TCRdb lists TRBD1, though no DNA is available to test this call. From germline, CDR1 is SGHKS and CDR2 YYEKEE (reference sequence). CDR3 length: 16 amino acids. CDR3 amino acids: CASSLGGGPSTGELFF.

The V call is TRBV5-1, the J call TRBJ2-2. The CDR3 covers 13 residues. CDR1 is SGHRS, CDR2 YFSETQ, per germline. The CDR3 here is CASTGINTGELFF. Supplemented by reference TRBV5-1 and TRBJ2-2, the full variable domain reads KAGVTQTPRYLIKTRGQQVTLSCSPISGHRSVSWYQQTPGQGLQFLFEYFSETQRNKGNFPGRFSGRQFSNSRSEMNVSTLELGDSALYLCASTGINTGELFFGEGSRLTVL.

The V and J genes are TRBV9 and TRBJ2-5; TCRdb lists TRBD2, though no DNA is available to test this call. This CDR3 spans 15 amino acids. Per germline, CDR1 SGDLS and CDR2 YYNGEE. Here the CDR3 reads CASSVSGGVKETQYF. Combining the CDR3 with reference TRBV9 and TRBJ2-5 gives the whole variable domain DSGVTQTPKHLITATGQRVTLRCSPRSGDLSVYWYQQSLDQGLQFLIQYYNGEERAKGNILERFSAQQFPDLHSELNLSSLELGDSALYFCASSVSGGVKETQYFGPGTRLLVL.

The rearrangement links TRBV28 to TRBJ1-1; TCRdb names TRBD1, which stays unverified in the absence of DNA. Germline values: CDR1 MDHEN, CDR2 SYDVKM. CDR3 length equals 12 residues. CDR3: CASSTGGTEAFF.

The rearrangement joins TRBV7-9 to TRBJ1-5. From germline, CDR1 is SEHNR and CDR2 FQNEAQ (reference sequence). The CDR3 runs to 12 residues. CDR3 region: CASSVSNQPQHF.

V and J are TRBV20-1 and TRBJ1-4; as DNA is missing, the TRBD1 call by TCRdb cannot be tested. This CDR3 is built from 16 residues. In germline, CDR1 is DFQATT, CDR2 SNEGSKA (reference sequence). The CDR3 sequence is CSARGREGPTNEKLFF.

The chain uses TRBV29-1 and TRBJ1-1. The CDR3 covers 14 residues. Per germline, CDR1 SQVTM and CDR2 ANQGSEA. CDR3 protein: CSAHGGWANTEAFF.

This chain connects TRBV6-1 to TRBJ2-3; TCRdb outputs TRBD2, but without DNA this stays unchecked. Germline CDR1 reads MNHNS; CDR2 reads SASEGT. The CDR3 contains 17 residues. CDR3 amino acids: CASSRAGGPDHTDTQYF.

The V and J genes are TRBV18 and TRBJ2-1; the D gene TCRdb calls, TRBD2, cannot be checked with no DNA. This CDR3 is 18 amino acids long. Per the germline V gene, CDR1 is KGHSH and CDR2 is LQKENI. CDR3 in amino acids: CASSPASGSLQFYNEQFF.

The V gene is TRBV29-1, the J gene TRBJ2-2. Germline values: CDR1 SQVTM, CDR2 ANQGSEA. The CDR3 has 13 amino acids. The CDR3 reads CSVEDERTGELFF.

This chain links TRBV14 with TRBJ2-5. Germline lookup yields CDR1 SGHDN and CDR2 FVKESK. This CDR3 is built from 12 residues. The CDR3 reads CASSHGRETQYF.

This chain uses TRBV5-1 with TRBJ2-1; TCRdb reports TRBD2, a call that lacks DNA to check it against. The CDR3 has 17 amino acids. The germline V gene has CDR1 SGHRS and CDR2 YFSETQ. This CDR3 is CASSMTSGIVSYNEQFF.

V usage is TRBV5-6 and J usage is TRBJ2-1. CDR1 and CDR2 (germline): SGHDT, YYEEEE. The CDR3 covers 16 residues. CDR3 loop: CASSFGLAASYNEQFF.

This sequence joins TRBV29-1 and TRBJ2-2; TCRdb designates TRBD2, a call that cannot be tested without DNA. This CDR3 has 14 amino acids. Germline CDR1 SQVTM, CDR2 ANQGSEA. The CDR3 sequence: CSVELAPNTGELFF.

V usage is TRBV10-3 and J usage is TRBJ1-5; absent DNA, TCRdb's TRBD1 call cannot be checked. The CDR3 has 14 amino acids. Germline-derived CDR1 and CDR2 are ENHRY and SYGVKD. The CDR3 here is CATRQAYSNQPQHF.

This chain uses TRBV20-1 with TRBJ2-1. This CDR3 has 15 amino acids. Germline V gene lookup returns CDR1 DFQATT and CDR2 SNEGSKA (reference sequence). This CDR3 reads CSAREYGRAHNEQFF.

V usage is TRBV5-1 and J usage is TRBJ2-1. Germline values: CDR1 SGHRS, CDR2 YFSETQ. The CDR3 runs to 17 residues. CDR3 amino acids: CASSLGMARSSYNEQFF.

The chain combines TRBV20-1 with TRBJ2-5. Germline V lookup: CDR1 DFQATT, CDR2 SNEGSKA (reference sequence). There are 14 residues in the CDR3. The CDR3 reads CSARDHWFQETQYF.

This chain links TRBV7-2 with TRBJ2-7; TCRdb returns TRBD2, unconfirmable since there is no DNA. This CDR3 has 15 amino acids. The V gene's germline CDR1 is SGHTA and CDR2 FQGNSA. The CDR3 reads CASSPGVAGVFEQYF.

CDR3: CASSQGAGADTEAFF. The rearrangement uses TRBV4-2 and TRBJ1-1; the TCRdb D gene call, TRBD1, has no DNA to confirm it. The germline V gene has CDR1 LGHNA and CDR2 YNFKEQ. The CDR3 loop spans 15 amino acids.

V usage is TRBV6-5 and J usage is TRBJ1-2; no DNA is available, so the TRBD1 call from TCRdb remains unchecked. The CDR3 is 12 amino acids. CDR1 MNHEY and CDR2 SVGAGI come from the germline V gene. The CDR3 is CASSWTGGGYTF.